This T cell receptor (beta chain) was recovered during a study of shared clonotypes between healthy human individuals. Overall study results and limits: Larger estimated richness was generally seen in naive subsets than in memory subsets. Non-shared clonotypes had lower generation probabilities than those shared by all four donors.

The CDR3 loop spans 14 amino acids. Germline values: CDR1 SEHNR, CDR2 FQNEAQ (reference sequence). With 1 base clipped from V and 4 bases from J, the junction kept 2 bases outside the gene matches. It was CD45RO-negative cells, positively selected for CCR7, that made up naive CD8 cells, with terminally differentiated effector memory CD45RA+ cells excluded. All the donors were Caucasian adults who lived in Nashville, Tennessee. As concerns this clone: Its antigen remains unknown. The sample contains more than one DNA sequence encoding this CDR3.

Profiled with immunoSEQ multiplex PCR; TCRdb holds only in-frame clones, not every one. The sample consists of 1.5 million to 2.5 million clones, approximately 94% of them appearing once. The source material was naive CD8+ T cells sorted from blood. The genes are TRBV7-9 and TRBJ1-1; 8 bases line up with TRBD1. The sequence came from a man aged 18-30 years in good health. The CDR3 reads CASSLVQGATEAFF. DNA of the CDR3: TGTGCCAGCAGCTTAGTGCAGGGGGCCACTGAAGCTTTCTTT.